A single sample gave rise to the 17 T cell receptor beta chains below, sequenced in a study of breast tumors, draining lymph nodes, adjacent tissues. Samples came from axillary lymph nodes draining the breast cancer. TCRdb passed the multiplex PCR reads through MiXCR, listing each CDR3 protein once. The sample includes about 220,000 distinct CDR3 sequences, 30% to 35% of them seen just once. The specimen was axillary lymph node tissue. These receptors all stem from a female donor with breast cancer. Some clones in this sample may be carry-over from other donors' samples.

As for this clonotype: Since no conserved phenylalanine or tryptophan closes the CDR3, a read error is the likely cause. This chain joins TRBV20-1 and TRBJ1-5; tentatively, D is TRBD1 (5 bases). The CDR3 has 13 amino acids. Trimming took off 0 bases at V and 6 bases at J, with 9 bases between the two ends. Looked up from germline, CDR1 is DFQATT and CDR2 is SNEGSKA (reference sequence). The CDR3 spells CSAREGGSQPQHG. The CDR3 nucleotides read TGCAGTGCTAGAGAGGGGGGGAGTCAGCCCCAGCATGGT.

This clonotype was seen ten or more times. This chain uses TRBV19 with TRBJ2-2; D unresolved. This CDR3 comprises 14 residues. Deletions cut 3 bases from V and 7 bases from J, with 12 bases between. Germline assignment: CDR1 LNHDA and CDR2 SQIVND (reference sequence). CDR3 in amino acids: CASSILGWIGELFF. In DNA, the CDR3 is TGTGCCAGTAGTATCCTCGGCTGGATCGGGGAGCTGTTTTTT.

With respect to this clonotype: It may be a read error: a sequence one base away is much more abundant. It is likely a read error, because the conserved phenylalanine at the end of the CDR3 is missing. The limits of the CDR3 on the DNA are not certain, so only TCRdb's listed CDR3 is given. The V gene is TRBV19, the J gene TRBJ2-5; the DNA was not used to check the table's D call, TRBD2. Counting both end residues, the CDR3 totals 16 amino acids. The germline gives CDR1 LNHDA, CDR2 SQIVND (reference sequence). The chain's CDR3 is CASSIGSGTSTDTQYV.

This clonotype showed up just a few times. The V gene is TRBV19, the J gene TRBJ2-4; 13 bases map to TRBD2. Looked up from germline, CDR1 is LNHDA and CDR2 is SQIVND (reference sequence). This CDR3 has 12 amino acids. Germline trimming cut 6 bases from V and 13 bases from J; bases unmatched to any gene: 3. The CDR3 DNA follows: TGTGCCAGTAGCGCACTAGCGGGAGGGCAGTACTTC. It is translated as CASSALAGGQYF.

The chain joins TRBV4-1 to TRBJ2-4; D remains ambiguous. CDR3 size: 14 residues. V was pared by 5 bases and J by 6 bases, with 14 bases between. Germline CDR1 reads MGHRA; CDR2 reads YSYEKL. The CDR3 region is CASSEAWGRNIQYF. The CDR3 DNA sequence: TGCGCCAGCAGCGAAGCTTGGGGAAGAAACATTCAGTACTTC.

This clonotype was observed at least ten times. The chain has TRBV5-1 and TRBJ1-2, with D perhaps matching TRBD1 (5 bases). Germline V gene sequence: CDR1 SGHRS, CDR2 YFSETQ. This CDR3 has 14 residues. The ends were cut back, 0 bases at V and 2 bases at J, with 8 bases in the middle. The CDR3 DNA reads TGCGCCAGCAGCTTGGGGGACGGGAACTATGGCTACACCTTC. Its translation: CASSLGDGNYGYTF.

This clonotype was counted many times. The chain employs TRBV5-5 and TRBJ1-4; 10 bases are shared with TRBD1. The J segment lost 8 bases and the V segment lost 0 bases, leaving 1 base of the junction unmatched. The germline gives CDR1 SGHKS, CDR2 YYEKEE (reference sequence). CDR3 length: 14 amino acids. The CDR3 DNA is TGTGCCAGCAGCTTGGGGACAGGGGGAGAAAAACTGTTTTTT. It yields the protein CASSLGTGGEKLFF.

The genes are TRBV2 and TRBJ2-1, with 12 positions matching TRBD2. V shed 5 bases and J 3 bases; nucleotides not matched to a gene: 11. The CDR3 has 18 residues. Germline values: CDR1 SNHLY, CDR2 FYNNEI. The CDR3 bases are TGTGCCAGCAGTTCCCCTCTAGCGGGAGGGGGTTTCTACAATGAGCAGTTCTTC. It encodes CASSSPLAGGGFYNEQFF.

V and J are TRBV5-6 and TRBJ1-1, with 8 positions matching TRBD1. V dropped 3 bases and J dropped 1; count of bases not matched to a gene: 5. The germline V gene encodes CDR1 SGHDT and CDR2 YYEEEE. This CDR3 comprises 15 residues. CDR3 amino acids: CASSSYRGWNTEAFF. Here the CDR3 DNA reads TGTGCCAGCAGCTCCTACAGGGGGTGGAACACTGAAGCTTTCTTT.

Note on this clonotype: No conserved phenylalanine or tryptophan ends this CDR3, so it is likely a read error. The DNA is omitted, as the CDR3 cannot be located on it reliably, and the CDR3 follows TCRdb's listing. This chain uses TRBV10-3 with TRBJ2-6. Looked up from germline, CDR1 is ENHRY and CDR2 is SYGVKD. The CDR3 sequence runs 9 residues, both termini included. The CDR3 spells CAISGRNNG.

Only a few counts were recorded for this clonotype. A junction end diverges from the germline sequence, so it may reflect a read error. The chain carries TRBV6-5 and TRBJ2-5, with 9 bases identical to TRBD2. Looked up from germline, CDR1 is MNHEY and CDR2 is SVGAGI. The CDR3 runs to 20 residues. CDR3 in amino acids: CASSHSTAGGPGERLTAQYF. The CDR3 DNA reads TGTGCCAGCAGTCACTCGACAGCGGGAGGTCCGGGGGAAAGATTAACGGCCCAGTACTTC.

This clonotype has at least ten counts. The genes are TRBV7-3 and TRBJ2-1; D gene uncertain. Germline CDR1 and CDR2: SGHTA and FQGTGA. CDR3 length equals 17 residues. Trimming stripped 5 bases from V and 0 bases from J, with 17 bases between. Here the CDR3 reads CASSLIPISSSYNEQFF. CDR3 nucleotides: TGTGCCAGCAGCCTAATACCTATTTCAAGCTCCTACAATGAGCAGTTCTTC.

Remarks on this clonotype: This may arise from a read error, as a much more abundant clone is one base away. The chain employs TRBV19 and TRBJ2-5; 8 bases are a match to TRBD2. Germline lookup yields CDR1 LNHDA and CDR2 SQIVND (reference sequence). This CDR3 has 18 residues. CDR3 coding DNA: TGTGCCAGTAGATCATCGCCGGGACTAGGGCCCCCACAAGAGACCCCGTACTTC. Its translation is CASRSSPGLGPPQETPYF.

Regarding this clonotype: This may stem from a read error, because a much larger clone lies one nucleotide away. CDR3 bases: TGTGCCACCAGTCCTTCGCGGGATACGCAGTATTTT. It codes for CATSPSRDTQYF. The chain carries TRBV24-1 and TRBJ2-3, with unresolved D. CDR1 KGHDR and CDR2 SFDVKD come from the germline V gene. Trimming removed 6 bases at V and 6 bases at J, with 9 bases between. The CDR3 is 12 residues long.

In this sample, this clonotype turned up many times. The V call is TRBV7-2, the J call TRBJ1-6; no definite D call. CDR1 and CDR2 from the germline V gene are SGHTA and FQGNSA. The CDR3 is 12 residues long. V gave up 7 bases and J gave up 5 bases, with 6 bases separating them. The CDR3 DNA follows: TGTGCCAGCACTTTTAATAATTCACCCCTCCACTTT. It codes for CASTFNNSPLHF.

This clonotype was seen repeatedly, ten times or more. The J gene is TRBJ1-6, the V gene TRBV10-3; D is ambiguous. The CDR3 spans 13 residues. CDR1 and CDR2 from the germline V gene are ENHRY and SYGVKD. Between the trimmed V and J ends, which lost 6 bases and 5 bases, there was a span of 8 bases. CDR3 loop: CAISGRDNSPLHF. CDR3 bases: TGTGCCATCAGCGGACGGGATAATTCACCCCTCCACTTT.

For this clonotype: A much bigger clone sits one base away, suggesting this may be a read error. The chain recombines TRBV14 with TRBJ2-2; the match to TRBD2 covers 7 bases. The germline gives CDR1 SGHDN, CDR2 FVKESK. The CDR3 is 14 residues long. The DNA of the CDR3 is TGTGCCAGCAGCCGAGGACTAGATTCCGGGGAGCTGTCTTTT. Its protein product is CASSRGLDSGELSF. Full variable domain (outside the CDR3, taken from reference TRBV14 and TRBJ2-2): EAGVTQFPSHSVIEKGQTVTLRCDPISGHDNLYWYRRVMGKEIKFLLHFVKESKQDESGMPNNRFLAERTGGTYSTLKVQPAELEDSGVYFCASSRGLDSGELSFGEGSRLTVL.